This is a list of T cell receptor beta chains from one sample in a study of response to subunit inactivated influenza vaccine. Via MiXCR, TCRdb re-called the RT-PCR reads, giving one row per CDR3 protein. The sample has around 250,000 distinct CDR3 sequences; roughly an eighth are singletons. The sequences come from non-naive T cells sorted from PBMCs, collected less than 15 days before vaccination. These receptors came from a middle-aged man who received an inactivated influenza vaccine. Both conserved end residues are part of each CDR3. Fields, in order: CDR3 protein, CDR3 DNA, V gene, D gene, clone size, J gene. The D gene is left open where the match is weak. The size entry is marked missing in some rows and otherwise reads once, few, many or a size class.

CDR3: CASRYSGWNTEAFF
DNA: TGTGCCAGCAGGTATTCAGGCTGGAACACTGAAGCTTTCTTT
V: TRBV7-2
D: .
size: once
J: TRBJ1-1

CDR3: CASSLENIQYF
DNA: TGTGCCAGCAGCTTGGAAAACATTCAGTACTTC
V: TRBV28
D: .
size: few
J: TRBJ2-4

CDR3: CASTTSEGRDEQFF
DNA: TGCGCCAGCACGACTTCTGAAGGGCGGGATGAGCAGTTCTTC
V: TRBV5-1
D: .
size: .
J: TRBJ2-1

CDR3: CASTPGGLGNEQFF
DNA: TGTGCCAGCACCCCTGGGGGCTTGGGGAATGAGCAGTTCTTC
V: TRBV7-2
D: .
size: .
J: TRBJ2-1

CDR3: CASSSTPGNTEAFF
DNA: TGTGCCAGCAGCTCGACACCCGGGAACACTGAAGCTTTCTTT
V: TRBV5-5
D: .
size: many
J: TRBJ1-1

CDR3: CASSSTDRAVKNTGELFF
DNA: TGTGCCAGCAGTTCAACGGACAGGGCGGTAAAGAACACCGGGGAGCTGTTTTTT
V: TRBV12-3/TRBV12-4
D: TRBD1
size: .
J: TRBJ2-2

CDR3: CASSSPGLGYNEQFF
DNA: TGCGCCAGCAGCTCTCCGGGACTGGGGTACAATGAGCAGTTCTTC
V: TRBV5-1
D: .
size: many
J: TRBJ2-1

CDR3: CASSPDPRGYGYTF
DNA: TGTGCCAGCAGTCCAGACCCAAGGGGCTATGGCTACACCTTC
V: TRBV12-3/TRBV12-4
D: .
size: many
J: TRBJ1-2

CDR3: CASSRYSLRENLVGSYNEQFF
DNA: TGTGCCAGCAGCCGATACTCCCTGCGGGAGAACTTAGTGGGGTCCTACAATGAGCAGTTCTTC
V: TRBV11-1
D: TRBD2
size: .
J: TRBJ2-1

CDR3: CASSFNSGQTEELFF
DNA: TGTGCCAGCAGCTTCAACTCGGGCCAGACGGAGGAGCTGTTTTTT
V: TRBV7-2
D: .
size: .
J: TRBJ2-2

CDR3: CASIDYDGASNQPQHF
DNA: TGTGCCAGCATTGACTACGACGGAGCTAGCAATCAGCCCCAGCATTTT
V: TRBV28
D: .
size: few
J: TRBJ1-5

CDR3: CASSSQSRLGSGELFF
DNA: TGTGCCAGCAGTTCCCAATCGAGGCTGGGTTCCGGGGAGCTGTTTTTT
V: TRBV6-5
D: .
size: few
J: TRBJ2-2

CDR3: CASSEVQGPPTDTQYF
DNA: TGTGCCAGCAGTGAAGTCCAGGGTCCCCCCACAGATACGCAGTATTTT
V: TRBV6-1
D: .
size: .
J: TRBJ2-3

CDR3: CASSLSHSGETQYF
DNA: TGTGCCAGCAGTTTATCTCATTCGGGGGAGACCCAGTACTTC
V: TRBV28
D: .
size: .
J: TRBJ2-5

CDR3: CASSLQGAGNEQFF
DNA: TGTGCCAGCAGTTTGCAGGGGGCAGGCAATGAGCAGTTCTTC
V: TRBV28
D: TRBD1
size: few
J: TRBJ2-1

CDR3: CATSDPGQGNSYNEQFF
DNA: TGTGCCACCAGTGACCCGGGACAGGGTAACTCCTACAATGAGCAGTTCTTC
V: TRBV24-1
D: TRBD1
size: few
J: TRBJ2-1

CDR3: CASSYPTGNNEQFF
DNA: TGTGCCAGCAGTTATCCGACAGGGAACAATGAGCAGTTCTTC
V: TRBV6-2/TRBV6-3
D: TRBD1
size: .
J: TRBJ2-1

CDR3: CASSPGQTNQPQHF
DNA: TGCGCCAGCAGCCCAGGACAGACCAATCAGCCCCAGCATTTT
V: TRBV5-1
D: .
size: .
J: TRBJ1-5

CDR3: CASSFGSGFTTGELFF
DNA: TGCGCCAGCAGCTTTGGATCGGGGTTTACCACCGGGGAGCTGTTTTTT
V: TRBV5-1
D: .
size: few
J: TRBJ2-2

CDR3: CASSFRRGITGELFF
DNA: TGTGCCAGCAGTTTTAGGAGAGGAATCACCGGGGAGCTGTTTTTT
V: TRBV6-2/TRBV6-3
D: .
size: few
J: TRBJ2-2